This paragraph reports one T cell receptor (beta chain). Its cognate antigen is unknown. The sample belongs to a study of graft-versus-host responses after intestinal transplantation. Background on the study: Recipients uniformly received anti-thymocyte globulin induction, followed by tacrolimus and steroids for three to four years.

Sequencing used immunoSEQ multiplex PCR; TCRdb keeps in-frame clones, though not all of them. The table has 9,500 to 14,000 clones, about four fifths seen once; the top ten hold approximately 30%. Trimming cost V 2 bases and J 6 bases, with 14 bases left between them. This CDR3 region has 14 residues. CDR1 MDHEN and CDR2 SYDVKM come from the germline V gene. Study-wide results and caveats: Across patients carrying graft-donor T cell macrochimerism, allografts held high graft-versus-host to host-versus-graft clonal ratios. In recipient marrow, GvH clones were found, and some appeared first in ileum or blood.

The J gene is TRBJ2-7, the V gene TRBV28; no clear D gene. The source of this sequence is a human patient who received an intestinal transplant, so some T cells may come from the graft donor. Sequencing was performed on PBMCs, taken nearly 500 days after intestinal transplant. The CDR3 region has the DNA TGTGCCAGCAGTTTAGGTGGGCAGGCTCGCGAGCAGTACTTC. Encoded protein: CASSLGGQAREQYF.